This TCR beta chain was sequenced in a study of blood T cell repertoires in COVID-19. Per the original data handling: The assay estimated nucleated cells by amplifying reference gene primers. TCRdb's copy holds only in-frame clones and misses some; the assay was immunoSEQ multiplex PCR. V and J calls and clone size come straight from that table; D and trimming were deduced from the DNA. The sample holds some 370,000 clones, around 91% seen once. There are 15 residues in the CDR3. The V gene's germline CDR1 is LNHDA and CDR2 SQIVND (reference sequence). Trimming cost V 5 bases and J 8 bases, with 18 bases left between them.

Source material: peripheral blood. The TCR was taken from a man aged 18 to 35 with active or convalescent COVID-19. The rearrangement uses TRBV19 and TRBJ1-4; possibly TRBD1 for D (6 bases). Written as DNA, the CDR3 is TGTGCCAGTAGTTCCCCAGGGGCCGTTAAGGAAAAACTGTTTTTT. Amino acids: CASSSPGAVKEKLFF.